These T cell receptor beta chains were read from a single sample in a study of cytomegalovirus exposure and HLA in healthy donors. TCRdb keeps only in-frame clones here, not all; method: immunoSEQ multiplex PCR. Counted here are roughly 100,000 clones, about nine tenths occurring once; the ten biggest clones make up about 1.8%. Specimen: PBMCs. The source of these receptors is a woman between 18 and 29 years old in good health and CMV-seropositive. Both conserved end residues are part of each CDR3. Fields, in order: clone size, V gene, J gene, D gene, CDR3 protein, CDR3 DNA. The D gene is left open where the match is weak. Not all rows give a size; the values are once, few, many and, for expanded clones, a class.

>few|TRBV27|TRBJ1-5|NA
CASSWTVDQPQHF
TGTGCCAGCAGTTGGACAGTGGATCAGCCCCAGCATTTT
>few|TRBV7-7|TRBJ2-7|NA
CASSPGAASYEQYF
TGTGCTAGCAGCCCCGGCGCGGCCTCCTACGAGCAGTACTTC
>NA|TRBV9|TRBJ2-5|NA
CASSVVAGAGETQYF
TGTGCCAGCAGCGTAGTCGCGGGGGCGGGAGAGACCCAGTACTTC
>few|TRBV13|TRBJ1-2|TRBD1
CASYTGGHGYTF
TGTGCCAGCTACACAGGGGGCCATGGCTACACCTTC
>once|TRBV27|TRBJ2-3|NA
CAARGWGTDTQYF
TGTGCCGCCAGGGGATGGGGCACAGATACGCAGTATTTT
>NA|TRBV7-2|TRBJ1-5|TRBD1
CASSARQGQPQHF
TGTGCCAGCAGCGCTCGACAGGGGCAGCCCCAGCATTTT
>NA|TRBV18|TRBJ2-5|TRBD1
CASSPQGELQETQYF
TGTGCCAGCTCCCCACAGGGGGAACTTCAAGAGACCCAGTACTTC
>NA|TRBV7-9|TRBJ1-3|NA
CATGTHKNSGNTIYF
TGTGCCACCGGGACACATAAAAACTCTGGAAACACCATATATTTT
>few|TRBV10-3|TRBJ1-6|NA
CAISELSQGGGNSPLHF
TGTGCCATCAGTGAGCTTAGCCAGGGAGGAGGAAATTCACCCCTCCACTTT
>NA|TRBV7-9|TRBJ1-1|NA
CASSPSGQNTEAFF
TGTGCCAGCAGCCCAAGTGGACAAAACACTGAAGCTTTCTTT
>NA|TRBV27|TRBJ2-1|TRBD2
CASKLAGGYNEQFF
TGTGCCAGCAAATTAGCGGGGGGTTACAATGAGCAGTTCTTC
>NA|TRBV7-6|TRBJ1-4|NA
CASSPGVELFF
TGTGCCAGCAGCCCCGGGGTGGAACTGTTTTTT
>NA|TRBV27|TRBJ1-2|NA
CASRSLGAPGRNYGYTF
TGTGCCAGCAGATCCCTGGGGGCTCCTGGGCGTAACTATGGCTACACCTTC
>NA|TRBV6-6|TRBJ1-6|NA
CASRTTDSSPLHF
TGTGCCAGCAGGACAACCGACAGCTCACCCCTCCACTTT
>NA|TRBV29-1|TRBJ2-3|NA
CSVAADSTDTQYF
TGCAGCGTTGCGGCGGATTCCACAGATACGCAGTATTTT
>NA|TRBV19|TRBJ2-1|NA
CASSIVGAGVNEQFF
TGTGCCAGTAGTATAGTGGGGGCAGGGGTCAATGAGCAGTTCTTC
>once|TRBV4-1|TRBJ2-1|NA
CASSQDSLAYNEQFF
TGCGCCAGCAGCCAAGATTCGCTAGCCTACAATGAGCAGTTCTTC
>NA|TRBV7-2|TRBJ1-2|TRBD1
CASSLALGQGHGYTF
TGTGCCAGCAGCTTAGCGCTAGGACAGGGCCATGGCTACACCTTC
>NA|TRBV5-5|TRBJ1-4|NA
CASSPQTGLNEKLFF
TGTGCCAGCAGCCCACAGACAGGTCTTAATGAAAAACTGTTTTTT
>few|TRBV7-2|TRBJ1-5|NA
CASSLAPHTGGGNQPQHF
TGTGCCAGCAGCTTAGCCCCCCACACAGGCGGTGGCAATCAGCCCCAGCATTTT
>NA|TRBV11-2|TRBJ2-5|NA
CASSLDRYRVDGETQYF
TGTGCCAGCAGCTTAGATCGATACAGGGTGGATGGCGAGACCCAGTACTTC
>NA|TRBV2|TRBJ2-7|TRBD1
CASREGQGVTYEQYF
TGTGCCAGCAGGGAAGGACAGGGAGTTACCTACGAGCAGTACTTC
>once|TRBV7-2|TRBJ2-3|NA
CASSLTLSASPALITQYF
TGTGCCAGCAGCTTAACGCTCTCGGCGTCGCCAGCGTTGATCACGCAGTATTTT
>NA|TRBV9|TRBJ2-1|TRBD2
CASSKRLADYNEQFF
TGTGCCAGCAGCAAAAGACTAGCGGATTACAATGAGCAGTTCTTC